A single TCR beta chain is shown here with its context. This entry belongs to a study of cytomegalovirus exposure and HLA in healthy donors. Overall study context: Assignment to the Caucasian-associated ancestry cluster applied to around 80% of the approximately 380 genotyped donors.

PCR primers comprised 60 Vbeta and 13 Jbeta primers. Data came from immunoSEQ multiplex PCR; TCRdb stores just in-frame clones and leaves some out. The sample contains 100,000 or so clones, 15% of which appear only once. The CDR3 covers 14 residues. V was pared by 6 bases and J by 10 bases, with 14 bases of the junction left unmatched. Germline CDR1 MNHEY, CDR2 SMNVEV (reference sequence). Healthy bone marrow donors supplied every sample. V is TRBV27 and J is TRBJ2-5, with 7 bases matching TRBD1. The TCR comes from a female donor in good health and CMV-seronegative. The specimen was PBMCs. CDR3 sequence reads: CASREEGALLDQYF. As DNA, the CDR3 is TGTGCCAGCAGGGAAGAGGGGGCCCTTCTCGACCAGTACTTC.